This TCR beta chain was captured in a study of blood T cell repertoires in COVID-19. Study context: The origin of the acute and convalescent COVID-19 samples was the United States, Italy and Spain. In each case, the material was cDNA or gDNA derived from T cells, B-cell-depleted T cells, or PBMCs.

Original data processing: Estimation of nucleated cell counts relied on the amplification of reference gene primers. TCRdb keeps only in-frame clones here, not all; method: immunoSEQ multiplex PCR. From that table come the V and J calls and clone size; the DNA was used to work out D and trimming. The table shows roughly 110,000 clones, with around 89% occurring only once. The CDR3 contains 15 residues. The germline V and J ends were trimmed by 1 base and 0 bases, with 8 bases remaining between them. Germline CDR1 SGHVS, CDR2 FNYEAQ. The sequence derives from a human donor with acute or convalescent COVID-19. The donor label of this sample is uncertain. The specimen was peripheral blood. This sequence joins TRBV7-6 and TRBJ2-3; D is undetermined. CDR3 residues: CASSLDEPSTDTQYF. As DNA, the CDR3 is TGTGCCAGCAGCTTAGATGAGCCTAGCACAGATACGCAGTATTTT.